Sequencing of this T cell receptor (beta chain) was carried out in a study of blood T cells in healthy people across ages. Study-level background: Through template switching, about one barcoded beta molecule was captured per two T cells, as measured in model experiments. Findings of the study overall: Older age went with lower TCR beta diversity per million T cells, in a roughly linear way. The diversity estimates, figures obtained from one million T cells, were considered underestimates.

A J-beta primer mix and a sample-barcoded 5' primer were used in a second PCR of roughly 6 to 12 cycles. All cDNA molecules were each tagged by a template-switch adaptor with 12 random nucleotides. Each CDR3 protein is one row after TCRdb ran MiXCR on the 5' RACE reads. The sample lists around 1.5 million distinct CDR3 sequences; approximately 60% were seen once. About this clonotype itself: Its antigen is unidentified.

The CDR3 runs 15 residues. Germline V gives CDR1 MNHEY, CDR2 SVGAGI. The sequenced sample consisted of blood. This clonotype originated in a man younger than 35 in good health. V gene TRBV6-5 combines with J gene TRBJ2-5; 9 nucleotides agree with TRBD1. The DNA end is more similar to TRBJ2-7, so the J call may be wrong. CDR3 nucleotide sequence: TGTGCCAGCAGTTACAGGGGACAGGGCCGGTACGAGCAGTACTTC. Protein sequence: CASSYRGQGRYEQYF.